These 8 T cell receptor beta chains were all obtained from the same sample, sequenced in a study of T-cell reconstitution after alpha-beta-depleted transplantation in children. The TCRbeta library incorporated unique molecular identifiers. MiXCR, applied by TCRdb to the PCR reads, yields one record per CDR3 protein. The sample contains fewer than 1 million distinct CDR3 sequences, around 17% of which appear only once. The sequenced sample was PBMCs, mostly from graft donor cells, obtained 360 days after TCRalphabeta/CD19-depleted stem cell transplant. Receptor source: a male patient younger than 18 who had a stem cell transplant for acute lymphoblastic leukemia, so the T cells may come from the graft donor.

In DNA, the CDR3 is TGCGCCAGCAGCTCGTCCTTCCTAGCTATAAGCACAGATACGCAGTATTTT. It is translated as CASSSSFLAISTDTQYF. The chain uses TRBV5-1 and TRBJ2-3; perhaps TRBD2 as D (5 bases). The CDR3 extends over 17 amino acids. The germline gives CDR1 SGHRS, CDR2 YFSETQ. V was clipped by 3 bases and J by 0 bases, with 17 bases between them.

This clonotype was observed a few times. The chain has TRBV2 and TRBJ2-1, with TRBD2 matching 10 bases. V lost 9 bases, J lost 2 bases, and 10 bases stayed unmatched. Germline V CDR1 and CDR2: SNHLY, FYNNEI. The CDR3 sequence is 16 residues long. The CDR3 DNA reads TGTGCCAGTCGAAATCTAGCGGGAGTAACCTACAATGAGCAGTTCTTC. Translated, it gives CASRNLAGVTYNEQFF. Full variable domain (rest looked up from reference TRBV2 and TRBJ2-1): EPEVTQTPSHQVTQMGQEVILRCVPISNHLYFYWYRQILGQKVEFLVSFYNNEISEKSEIFDDQFSVERPDGSNFTLKIRSTKLEDSAMYFCASRNLAGVTYNEQFFGPGTRLTVL.

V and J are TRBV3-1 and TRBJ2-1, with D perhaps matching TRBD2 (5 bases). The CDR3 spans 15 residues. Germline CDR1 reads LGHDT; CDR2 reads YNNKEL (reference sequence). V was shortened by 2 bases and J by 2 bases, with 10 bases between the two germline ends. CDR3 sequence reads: CASSQPSWTYNEQFF. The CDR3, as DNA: TGTGCCAGCAGCCAACCTAGCTGGACCTACAATGAGCAGTTCTTC.

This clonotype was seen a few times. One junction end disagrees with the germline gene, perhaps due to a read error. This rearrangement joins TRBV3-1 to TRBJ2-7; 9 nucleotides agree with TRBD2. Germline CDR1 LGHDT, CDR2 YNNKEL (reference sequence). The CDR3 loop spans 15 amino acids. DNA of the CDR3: TGTGCCACCAGCCAAGAATCTAGCGGGATCTACGAGCAGTACTTC. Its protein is CATSQESSGIYEQYF.

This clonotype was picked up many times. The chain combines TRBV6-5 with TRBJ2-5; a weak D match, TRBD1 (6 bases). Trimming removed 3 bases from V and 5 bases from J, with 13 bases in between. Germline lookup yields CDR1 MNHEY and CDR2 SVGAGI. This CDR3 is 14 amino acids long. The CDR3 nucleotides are TGTGCCAGCAGTTATGGGACACCCTCGGAGACCCAGTACTTC. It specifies CASSYGTPSETQYF.

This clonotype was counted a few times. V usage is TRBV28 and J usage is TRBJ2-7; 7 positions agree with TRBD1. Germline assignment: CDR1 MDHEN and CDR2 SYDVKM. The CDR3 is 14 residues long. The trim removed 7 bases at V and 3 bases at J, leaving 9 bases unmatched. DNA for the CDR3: TGTGCCAGCATACGACAGGGTGGGAGCTACGAGCAGTACTTC. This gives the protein CASIRQGGSYEQYF.

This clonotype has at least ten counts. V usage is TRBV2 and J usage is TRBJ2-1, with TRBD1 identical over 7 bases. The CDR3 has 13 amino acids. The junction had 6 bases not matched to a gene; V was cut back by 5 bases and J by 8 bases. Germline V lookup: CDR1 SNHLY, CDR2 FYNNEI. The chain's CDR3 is CASSKGARDEQFF. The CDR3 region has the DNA TGTGCCAGCAGTAAGGGGGCGAGGGATGAGCAGTTCTTC.

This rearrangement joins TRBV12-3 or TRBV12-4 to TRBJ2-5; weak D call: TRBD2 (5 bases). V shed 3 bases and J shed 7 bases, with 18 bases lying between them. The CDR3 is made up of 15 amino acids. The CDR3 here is CASSLGWIRGGTQYF. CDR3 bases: TGTGCCAGCAGTTTGGGGTGGATCAGAGGAGGGACCCAGTACTTC.